This TCR beta chain came from a study of response to subunit inactivated influenza vaccine. This clonotype was counted between two and nine times. One entry per CDR3 protein, called by TCRdb with MiXCR from the RT-PCR reads. The data show some 570,000 distinct CDR3 sequences, 10% to 12% seen once. The CDR3 length is 13 residues. The trim removed 4 bases at V and 6 bases at J, leaving 1 base unmatched. The same sample was also used in a study of T cells expressing NK-cell markers. This second study notes: For TCR beta, cDNA was produced by 5'RACE template switching with UMIs.

The chain couples TRBV12-3 or TRBV12-4 to TRBJ2-2; TRBD1 agrees at 8 bases. Sequenced material: PBMCs from blood, taken on the day of vaccination. The receptor was derived from a man in his fifties or sixties who received an inactivated influenza vaccine. This CDR3 is CASSSDRAGELFF. CDR3 in DNA: TGTGCCAGCAGTTCGGACAGGGCCGGGGAGCTGTTTTTT.